The sequence of this T cell receptor (beta chain) was determined in a study of liver allograft versus peripheral blood T cells. Overall study: In transplanted livers, T cell receptor repertoires were compared with those found in the recipients' peripheral blood.

Germline loops: CDR1 LNHDA, CDR2 SQIVND (reference sequence). The V end lost 5 bases, the J end lost 0 bases, and 8 bases lay between the germline ends. The CDR3 totals 15 residues. Study-level findings and limits: T cell receptor repertoires inside liver allografts reportedly differed from those in peripheral blood.

TCRdb called the reads again in MiXCR, with one record for every CDR3 protein. The sample consists of 7,000 to 9,000 distinct CDR3 sequences, over 15% of them appearing once. This clonotype is labeled as medium-sized. No antigen is known for it. V usage is TRBV19 and J usage is TRBJ1-6; D not resolved. The sequence was collected from a human patient who had a liver transplant. Some T cells may be graft donor cells. DNA of the CDR3: TGTGCCAGTAGTGACATGAGCTCCTATAATTCACCCCTCCACTTT. This gives the protein CASSDMSSYNSPLHF.